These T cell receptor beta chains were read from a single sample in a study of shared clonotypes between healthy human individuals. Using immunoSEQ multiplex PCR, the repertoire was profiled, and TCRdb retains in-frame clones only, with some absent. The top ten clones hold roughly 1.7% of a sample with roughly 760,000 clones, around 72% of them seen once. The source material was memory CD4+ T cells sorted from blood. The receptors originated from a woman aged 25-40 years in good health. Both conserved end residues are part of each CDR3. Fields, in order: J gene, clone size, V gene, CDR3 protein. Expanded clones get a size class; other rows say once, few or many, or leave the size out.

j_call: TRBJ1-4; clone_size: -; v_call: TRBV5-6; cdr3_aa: CASSSFMLPTNEKLFF
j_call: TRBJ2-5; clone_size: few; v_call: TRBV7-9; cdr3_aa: CASSLGPPGTQYF
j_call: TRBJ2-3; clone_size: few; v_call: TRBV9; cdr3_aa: CASSVGLAGMGDTQYF
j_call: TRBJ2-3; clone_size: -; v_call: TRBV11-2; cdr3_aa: CASSLAGGGTDTQYF
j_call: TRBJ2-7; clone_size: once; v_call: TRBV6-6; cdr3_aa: CASSYRLGSSSYEQYF
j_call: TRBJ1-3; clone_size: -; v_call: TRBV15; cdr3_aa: CATSRSGQALTGNTIYF
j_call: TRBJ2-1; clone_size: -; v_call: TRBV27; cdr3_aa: CASSGLAGAPFF
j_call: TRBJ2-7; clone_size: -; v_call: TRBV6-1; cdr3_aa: CASSPGTIYEQYF
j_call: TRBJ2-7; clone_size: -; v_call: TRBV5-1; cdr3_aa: CASSSTIPGVPAYEQYF
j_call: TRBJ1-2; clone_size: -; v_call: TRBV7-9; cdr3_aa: CASSHRGAGGYTF
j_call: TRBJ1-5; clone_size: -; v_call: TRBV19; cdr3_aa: CASSKSGTVYSNQPQHF
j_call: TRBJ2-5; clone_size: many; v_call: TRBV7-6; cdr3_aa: CASSSQRDETQYF
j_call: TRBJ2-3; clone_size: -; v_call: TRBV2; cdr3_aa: CASRPDTDTQYF
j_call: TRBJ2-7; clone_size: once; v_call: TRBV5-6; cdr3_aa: CASSLAGSGRSGEQYF
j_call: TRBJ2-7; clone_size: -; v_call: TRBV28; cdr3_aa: CASSKVEEGLYEQYF
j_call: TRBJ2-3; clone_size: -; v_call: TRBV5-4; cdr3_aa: CASSIENTDTQYF
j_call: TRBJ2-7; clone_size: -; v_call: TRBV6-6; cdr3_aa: CASSYEDRGYEQYF
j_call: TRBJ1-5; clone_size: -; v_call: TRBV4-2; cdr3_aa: CASSLGRRVGLRQPQHF
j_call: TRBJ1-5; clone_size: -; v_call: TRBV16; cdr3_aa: CASSQQLPGRNNQPQHF
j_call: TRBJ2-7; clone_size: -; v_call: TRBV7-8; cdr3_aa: CASSILTSSYEQYF
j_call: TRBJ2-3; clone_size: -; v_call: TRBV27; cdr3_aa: CASSSRQGTRTDTQYF
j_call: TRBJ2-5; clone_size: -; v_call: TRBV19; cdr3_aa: CASRGRDSYVQETQYF
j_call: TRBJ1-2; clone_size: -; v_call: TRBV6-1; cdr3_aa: CASSAPAQGFEVGYTF
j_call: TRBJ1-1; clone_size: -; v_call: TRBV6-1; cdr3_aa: CASRRQGRAFF
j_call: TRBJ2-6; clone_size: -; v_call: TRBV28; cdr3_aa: CASSLIGAGANVLTF
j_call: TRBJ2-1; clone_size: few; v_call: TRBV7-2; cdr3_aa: CASTPKGAEYNEQFF
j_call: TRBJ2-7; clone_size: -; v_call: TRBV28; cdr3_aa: CASSPGTSGRYEQYF
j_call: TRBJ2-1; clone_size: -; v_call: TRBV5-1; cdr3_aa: CASRAAGGPSEQFF
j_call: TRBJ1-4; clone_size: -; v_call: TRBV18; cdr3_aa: CASSPPPGQGGEKLFF
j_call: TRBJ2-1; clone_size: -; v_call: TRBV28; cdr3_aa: CASSFAGLGEQFF
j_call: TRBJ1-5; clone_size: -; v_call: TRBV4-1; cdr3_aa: CASSQDQRSDDRPQHF
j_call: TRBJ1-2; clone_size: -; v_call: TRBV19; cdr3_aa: CASSIHFEGYYGYTF
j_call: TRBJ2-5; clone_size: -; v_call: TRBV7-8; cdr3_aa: CASSLEMMGGARTETQYF
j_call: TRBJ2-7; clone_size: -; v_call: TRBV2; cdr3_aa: CASSERPEQYF
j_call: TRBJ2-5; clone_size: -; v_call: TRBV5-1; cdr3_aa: CASRGAAQETQYF
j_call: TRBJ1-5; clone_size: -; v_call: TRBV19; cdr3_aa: CASSIRGSNSNQPQHF
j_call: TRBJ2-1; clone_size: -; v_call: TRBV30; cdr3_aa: CAWSVDGKGASYNEQFF
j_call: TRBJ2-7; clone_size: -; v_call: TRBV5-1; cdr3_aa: CASRVSGGGSYEQYF
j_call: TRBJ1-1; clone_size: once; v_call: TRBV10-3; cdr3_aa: CAISEPFDERAFF
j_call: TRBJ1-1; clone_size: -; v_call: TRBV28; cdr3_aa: CASSLPQGAEAFF
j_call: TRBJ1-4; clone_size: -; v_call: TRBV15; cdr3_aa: CATSLDRAGEKLFF
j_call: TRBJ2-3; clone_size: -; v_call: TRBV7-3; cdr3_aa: CASSLAGGPGQDTQYF
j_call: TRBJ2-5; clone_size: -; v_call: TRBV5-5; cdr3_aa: CASSTSWTGGGGYGETQYF
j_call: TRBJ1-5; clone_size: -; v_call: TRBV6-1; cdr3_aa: CASSAHPEYSNQPQHF
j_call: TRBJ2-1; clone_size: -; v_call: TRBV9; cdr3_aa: CASSVDSFHEQFF
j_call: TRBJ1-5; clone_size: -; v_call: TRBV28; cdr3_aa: CASGGADFSNQPQHF
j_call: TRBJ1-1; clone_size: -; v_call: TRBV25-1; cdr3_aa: CASSDPRQRGNTEAFF
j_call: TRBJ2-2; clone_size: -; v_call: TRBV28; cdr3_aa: CASTRGGTNTGELFF
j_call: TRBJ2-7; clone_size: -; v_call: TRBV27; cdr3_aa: CASSTNRVHEQYF
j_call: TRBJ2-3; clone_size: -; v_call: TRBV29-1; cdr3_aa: CSVEIVTDTQYF